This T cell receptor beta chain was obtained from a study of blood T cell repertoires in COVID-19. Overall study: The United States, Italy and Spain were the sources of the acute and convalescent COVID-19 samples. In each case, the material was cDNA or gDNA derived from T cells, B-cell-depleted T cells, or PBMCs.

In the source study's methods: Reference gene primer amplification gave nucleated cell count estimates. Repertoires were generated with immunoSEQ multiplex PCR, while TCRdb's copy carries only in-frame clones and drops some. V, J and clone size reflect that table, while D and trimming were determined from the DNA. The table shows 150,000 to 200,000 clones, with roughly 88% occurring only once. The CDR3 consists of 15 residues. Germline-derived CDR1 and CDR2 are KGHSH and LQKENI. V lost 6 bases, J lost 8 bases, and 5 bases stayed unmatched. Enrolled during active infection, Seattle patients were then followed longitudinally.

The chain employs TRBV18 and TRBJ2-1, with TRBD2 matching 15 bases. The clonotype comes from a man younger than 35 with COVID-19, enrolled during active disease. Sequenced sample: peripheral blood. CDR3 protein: CASSKGLAGGHEQFF. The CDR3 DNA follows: TGTGCCAGCTCTAAGGGACTAGCGGGAGGCCATGAGCAGTTCTTC.